These T cell receptor beta chains were read from a single sample in a study of shared clonotypes between healthy human individuals. The method was immunoSEQ multiplex PCR; TCRdb's version includes in-frame clones alone and lacks a portion of them. In the table there are about 1.5 million clones, 98% of which are singletons. Sequencing was performed on naive CD4+ T cells sorted from blood. The receptors come from a man younger than 40 in good health. Both conserved end residues are part of each CDR3. D genes are given only for firm matches. The size entry is marked missing in some rows and otherwise reads once, few, many or a size class.

J,size,V,D,DNA,CDR3
TRBJ1-4,NA,TRBV18,NA,TGTGCCAGCTCACCCGAGTTCGGAAATGAAAAACTGTTTTTT,CASSPEFGNEKLFF
TRBJ2-1,NA,TRBV5-3,TRBD2,TGTGCCAGAAGCTTACTAGCGGGAGATCATGAGCAGTTCTTC,CARSLLAGDHEQFF
TRBJ2-5,NA,TRBV5-4,TRBD1,TGTGCCAGCAGCTCCCGGACAGGGTCAGGCGAGACCCAGTACTTC,CASSSRTGSGETQYF
TRBJ2-7,NA,TRBV18,NA,TGTGCCAGCTCACCACAACAGGACGAGCAGTACTTC,CASSPQQDEQYF
TRBJ2-1,NA,TRBV5-1,TRBD2,TGCGCCAGCGCGGGACTAGCGGGAGGGCCCCCCTACAATGAGCAGTTCTTC,CASAGLAGGPPYNEQFF
TRBJ2-3,NA,TRBV7-9,NA,TGTGCCAGCAGCACCGAAGGGTTTAGGACAGATACGCAGTATTTT,CASSTEGFRTDTQYF
TRBJ2-5,NA,TRBV5-5,NA,TGTGCCAGCAGCCCAAGGGACGCCCACCAAGAGACCCAGTACTTC,CASSPRDAHQETQYF
TRBJ1-1,NA,TRBV27,NA,TGTGCCAGCACCCGGGACTCGACCACTGAAGCTTTCTTT,CASTRDSTTEAFF
TRBJ2-1,NA,TRBV6-5,NA,TGTGCCAGCAGGCTCGACAACTCCAATTACAATGAGCAGTTCTTC,CASRLDNSNYNEQFF
TRBJ2-1,NA,TRBV18,TRBD2,TGTGCCAGCTCACCACTAGCGGGAGGAGGGAATGAGCAGTTCTTC,CASSPLAGGGNEQFF
TRBJ1-3,NA,TRBV7-2,NA,TGTGCCAGCAGCTTAATGGGGCAGGCTGGAAACACCATATATTTT,CASSLMGQAGNTIYF
TRBJ1-2,NA,TRBV29-1,NA,TGCAGCGTTGGAGGCTCAGACAGCGCTAACTATGGCTACACCTTC,CSVGGSDSANYGYTF
TRBJ2-1,NA,TRBV5-6,TRBD2,TGTGCCAGCAGCTTGGAACTAGCGGGAGCCTCCTACAATGAGCAGTTCTTC,CASSLELAGASYNEQFF
TRBJ2-3,NA,TRBV5-1,TRBD2,TGCGCCAGCAGCTCCCCATCTATGAACGCGGGAGGGCGTACAGATACGCAGTATTTT,CASSSPSMNAGGRTDTQYF
TRBJ2-1,NA,TRBV9,NA,TGTGCCAGCAGCGTAGCTTTACAGCCGAGCTCCTACAATGAGCAGTTCTTC,CASSVALQPSSYNEQFF
TRBJ2-2,NA,TRBV7-3,NA,TGTGCCAGCAGCTTTACCAGGGCGAACACCGGGGAGCTGTTTTTT,CASSFTRANTGELFF
TRBJ2-5,NA,TRBV10-3,NA,TGTGCCATCAGTGCCCAAGAGACCCAGTACTTC,CAISAQETQYF
TRBJ2-5,NA,TRBV5-1,NA,TGCGCCAGCAGCTTGGACGGGGTCCCAGAGACCCAGTACTTC,CASSLDGVPETQYF
TRBJ2-5,NA,TRBV28,NA,TGTGCCAGCAGTTTAGACCAAGAGACCCAGTACTTC,CASSLDQETQYF
TRBJ1-2,NA,TRBV7-9,NA,TGTGCCAGCAGCTTCGGGACACGGAACTATGGCTACACCTTC,CASSFGTRNYGYTF
TRBJ2-5,NA,TRBV7-7,TRBD1,TGTGCCAGCAGCAGGGCGACAGGGTTGGGGACCCAGTACTTC,CASSRATGLGTQYF
TRBJ2-2,NA,TRBV9,TRBD2,TGTGCCAGCAGCCCGGATTTTGCGGGAGGGTACGTCACCGGGGAGCTGTTTTTT,CASSPDFAGGYVTGELFF
TRBJ2-7,once,TRBV30,TRBD1,TGTGCCTGGAGTGCCAGGGGGCTCTTACGGACCGAGCAGTACTTC,CAWSARGLLRTEQYF
TRBJ2-3,NA,TRBV7-9,NA,TGTGCCAGCAGGTACAGGGAGTCTAGCACAGATACGCAGTATTTT,CASRYRESSTDTQYF
TRBJ1-1,NA,TRBV2,TRBD1,TGTGCCAGCAGACCTGGACAGGGCGGCGCTGAAGCTTTCTTT,CASRPGQGGAEAFF
TRBJ1-2,NA,TRBV2,NA,TGTGCCAGCAGCGTCCTTGCGACGGGAGGTCATGGCTACACCTTC,CASSVLATGGHGYTF
TRBJ2-3,NA,TRBV9,NA,TGTGCCAGCAGCGCCCAATTACCGACCAGGGGAAGCACAGATACGCAGTATTTT,CASSAQLPTRGSTDTQYF
TRBJ2-5,NA,TRBV5-1,NA,TGCGCCAGCAGCTTAGGGACCATCGGAGAGACCCAGTACTTC,CASSLGTIGETQYF
TRBJ2-1,NA,TRBV20-1,NA,TGCAGTGCTAAGGGAGACAATGAGCAGTTCTTC,CSAKGDNEQFF
TRBJ2-2,NA,TRBV6-1,NA,TGTGCCAGCAGACCTCTCCATACCGGGGAGCTGTTTTTT,CASRPLHTGELFF
TRBJ2-5,NA,TRBV29-1,TRBD1,TGCAGCGTTGGACAGGGGGCGCGTGAGACCCAGTACTTC,CSVGQGARETQYF
TRBJ2-4,NA,TRBV28,NA,TGTGCCAGCAGTCAGACCGATAGGTGGACCCCCGGAAGAGCCAAAAACATTCAGTACTTC,CASSQTDRWTPGRAKNIQYF
TRBJ1-2,NA,TRBV28,NA,TGTGCCAGCAGGGTATTCAAACCGGGACCTGGGGCTGGCTACACCTTC,CASRVFKPGPGAGYTF
TRBJ2-2,NA,TRBV28,TRBD1,TGTGCCAGCAGGTCCCAAGACAGGGTAAACGGGGAGCTGTTTTTT,CASRSQDRVNGELFF
TRBJ2-3,NA,TRBV2,NA,TGTGCCAGCAGTGAGGCAGAGGGGTACACAGATACGCAGTATTTT,CASSEAEGYTDTQYF
TRBJ1-2,NA,TRBV15,NA,TGTGCCACCAGCAGAGATTGGCGAGAGCCGCCACGCTATGGCTACACCTTC,CATSRDWREPPRYGYTF
TRBJ2-1,NA,TRBV10-1,TRBD1,TGCGCCAGCAGTGCCGCCGGGACAGGGGGTGAGCAGTTCTTC,CASSAAGTGGEQFF
TRBJ2-5,NA,TRBV2,NA,TGTGCCAGCAGTGAATTGCAAGAGACCCAGTACTTC,CASSELQETQYF
TRBJ1-1,once,TRBV10-1,NA,TGCGCCAGCAGTGAGAGCGGGGTTGCAAGTGAAGCTTTCTTT,CASSESGVASEAFF
TRBJ2-7,NA,TRBV30,NA,TGTGCCTGGAGCGCCGGTCACTACGAGCAGTACTTC,CAWSAGHYEQYF
TRBJ2-1,NA,TRBV15,NA,TGTGCCACCAGCAGGTCCCAGGGGGTAGCGGGAAACAATGAGCAGTTCTTC,CATSRSQGVAGNNEQFF
TRBJ2-2,NA,TRBV19,TRBD2,TGTGCCAGTCTTATACCGGGACTAGGAGGCACCGGGGAGCTGTTTTTT,CASLIPGLGGTGELFF
TRBJ1-1,NA,TRBV19,NA,TGTGCCAGTACCCCGAGGGCCATGAACACTGAAGCTTTCTTT,CASTPRAMNTEAFF
TRBJ1-1,NA,TRBV6-5,NA,TGTGCCAGCAGCCAGGGAACTGAAGCTTTCTTT,CASSQGTEAFF
TRBJ1-5,NA,TRBV2,NA,TGTGCCAGTGCTCTCGGACGGGGTAGCAATCAGCCCCAGCATTTT,CASALGRGSNQPQHF
TRBJ2-7,NA,TRBV29-1,TRBD1,TGCAGCGTTGAAGCTTCCGGGACAGTTGTTTTCGAGCAGTACTTC,CSVEASGTVVFEQYF
TRBJ1-2,NA,TRBV10-2,TRBD1,TGCGCCAGCAGTGAGGCGACAGGGGATGGCTACACCTTC,CASSEATGDGYTF
TRBJ1-2,NA,TRBV28,NA,TGTGCCAGCACACGGGTCACAGGGAATGGCTACACCTTC,CASTRVTGNGYTF
TRBJ1-5,NA,TRBV6-6,NA,TGTGCCAGCAGTTACATAGGGAGGCAGCCCCAGCATTTT,CASSYIGRQPQHF
TRBJ1-4,NA,TRBV5-5,NA,TGTGCCAGCAGCTTGGGTGGGGGTGCAACTAATGAAAAACTGTTTTTT,CASSLGGGATNEKLFF
TRBJ2-7,NA,TRBV11-3,TRBD1,TGTGCCAGCAGCTTAGATCGGACAGGATTACCCTACGAGCAGTACTTC,CASSLDRTGLPYEQYF
TRBJ1-1,NA,TRBV5-1,NA,TGCGCCAGCACCTGGGACGACGATAGAACTGAAGCTTTCTTT,CASTWDDDRTEAFF
TRBJ2-1,once,TRBV7-2,NA,TGTGCCAGCAGCCGAGCGGGCGGGTTAAGCTCCTACAATGAGCAGTTCTTC,CASSRAGGLSSYNEQFF
TRBJ1-1,once,TRBV10-1,NA,TGCGCCAGCAGTGAAGAGATGAACACTGAAGCTTTCTTT,CASSEEMNTEAFF
TRBJ2-7,NA,TRBV7-6,NA,TGTGCCAGCAGCCCACACTTGGGCCTAACCTACGAGCAGTACTTC,CASSPHLGLTYEQYF
TRBJ1-4,NA,TRBV28,NA,TGTGCCAGCAATTTTCCTAATGAAAAACTGTTTTTT,CASNFPNEKLFF
TRBJ2-7,NA,TRBV28,NA,TGTGCCAGCAGTCCTTTTGGTCCGAGCTCCTACGAGCAGTACTTC,CASSPFGPSSYEQYF
TRBJ2-1,NA,TRBV11-3,NA,TGTGCCAGCAGCTTAGGTCGCTCTAGCCGCAACAATGAGCAGTTCTTC,CASSLGRSSRNNEQFF
TRBJ2-1,once,TRBV7-2,NA,TGTGCCAGCAGCACATTTAATGAGCAGTTCTTC,CASSTFNEQFF